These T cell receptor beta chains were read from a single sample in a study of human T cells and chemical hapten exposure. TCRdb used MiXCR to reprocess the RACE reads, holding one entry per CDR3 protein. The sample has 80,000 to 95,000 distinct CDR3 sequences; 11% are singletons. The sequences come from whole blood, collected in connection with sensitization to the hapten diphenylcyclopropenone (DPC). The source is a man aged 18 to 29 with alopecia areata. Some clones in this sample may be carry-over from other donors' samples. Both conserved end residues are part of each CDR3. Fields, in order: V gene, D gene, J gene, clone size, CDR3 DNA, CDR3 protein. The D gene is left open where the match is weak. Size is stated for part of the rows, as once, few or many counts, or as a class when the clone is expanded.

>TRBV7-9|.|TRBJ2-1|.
TGTGCCAGCGTCTCCTACAATGAGCAGTTCTTC
CASVSYNEQFF
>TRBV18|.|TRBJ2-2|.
TGTGCCAGCTCACCCGACAGGACCGGGGAGCTGTTTTTT
CASSPDRTGELFF
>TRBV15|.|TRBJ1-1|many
TGTGCCACCAGCATTGGACAGAACACTGAAGCTTTCTTT
CATSIGQNTEAFF
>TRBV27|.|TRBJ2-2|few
TGTGCCAGCAGGGTTCTCGCCTCGAACACCGGGGAGCTGTTTTTT
CASRVLASNTGELFF
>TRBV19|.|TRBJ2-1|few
TGTGCCAGTAGTCTCCACGACAGGAATGAGCAGTTCTTC
CASSLHDRNEQFF
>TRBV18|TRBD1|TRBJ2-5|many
TGTGCCAGCTCACCCTCCGGGACAGGGGTCGGGCAGACCCAGTACTTC
CASSPSGTGVGQTQYF
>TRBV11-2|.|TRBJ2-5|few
TGTGCCAGCAGCTTAGAACCGGAAGAGACCCAGTACTTC
CASSLEPEETQYF
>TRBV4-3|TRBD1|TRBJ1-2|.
TGCGCCAGCAGCCATGCCGGGACAGGGGATCCCGATGGTTACACCTTC
CASSHAGTGDPDGYTF
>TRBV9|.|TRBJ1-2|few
TGTGCCAGCAGCGTACGTCAGGCCTCTAACTATGGCTACACCTTC
CASSVRQASNYGYTF
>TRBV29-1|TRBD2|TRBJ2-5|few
TGCAGCGTTGAACCAGCGGGGGGATGGGAGACCCAGTACTTC
CSVEPAGGWETQYF
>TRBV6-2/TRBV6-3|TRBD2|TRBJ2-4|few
TGTGCCAGCAGTTACTCGGGACTAGCGGGGGCTGTTATAGCCAAAAACATTCAGTACTTC
CASSYSGLAGAVIAKNIQYF
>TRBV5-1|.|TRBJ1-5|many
TGCGCCAGCAGCTTGTCAGGGATTAGCAATCAGCCCCAGCATTTT
CASSLSGISNQPQHF
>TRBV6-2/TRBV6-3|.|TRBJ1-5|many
TGTGCCAGCAGTCATAGCAATCAGCCCCAGCATTTT
CASSHSNQPQHF
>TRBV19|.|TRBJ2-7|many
TGTGCCAGTAGTATTCGGGGTGCAGCCTACGAGCAGTACTTC
CASSIRGAAYEQYF
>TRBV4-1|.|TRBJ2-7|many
TGCGCCAGCAGCCCAGGACCCGGCACCCTCTACGAGCAGTACTTC
CASSPGPGTLYEQYF
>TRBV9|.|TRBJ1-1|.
TGTGCCAGCAGCGTAGTAGGGGGGGACACTGAAGCTTTCTTT
CASSVVGGDTEAFF
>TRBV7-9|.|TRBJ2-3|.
TGTGCCAGCAGCCCAGCTCAGGGTGAACTGAACACAGATACGCAGTATTTT
CASSPAQGELNTDTQYF
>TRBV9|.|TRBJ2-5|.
TGTGCCAGCAGCGTAGGGGACACCCAAGAGACCCAGTACTTC
CASSVGDTQETQYF
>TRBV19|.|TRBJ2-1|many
TGTGCCAGTAGTAGGGACGGACTAAGCTCCTACAATGAGCAGTTCTTC
CASSRDGLSSYNEQFF
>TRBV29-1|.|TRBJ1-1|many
TGCAGCGTCACTGCGAACCAGGGTTTGCAAGCTTTCTTT
CSVTANQGLQAFF
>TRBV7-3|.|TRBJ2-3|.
TGTGCCAGCAGCTTAAGTCTTAACACAGATACGCAGTATTTT
CASSLSLNTDTQYF
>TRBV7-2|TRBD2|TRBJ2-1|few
TGTGCCAGCAGCGCCGGCGTGGCGGGGGGGCCCGGGAGTGAGCAGTTCTTC
CASSAGVAGGPGSEQFF
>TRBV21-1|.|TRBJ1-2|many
TGTGCCAGCAGCAAGAACTATGGCTACACCTTC
CASSKNYGYTF
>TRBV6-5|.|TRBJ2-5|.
TGTGCCAGCAGTGCAGCGAGCGAGACCCAGTACTTC
CASSAASETQYF
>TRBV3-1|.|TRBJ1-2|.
TGTGCCAGCAGCCCGCCCGGCTCGCTACCTCGTGGCTACACCTTC
CASSPPGSLPRGYTF
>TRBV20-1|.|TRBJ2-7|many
TGCAGTGCTCCAGAGGACAGCTCCTACGAGCAGTACTTC
CSAPEDSSYEQYF
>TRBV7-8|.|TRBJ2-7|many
TGTGCCAGCAGCTTGCAGGGAGGCTCCTACGAGCAGTACTTC
CASSLQGGSYEQYF
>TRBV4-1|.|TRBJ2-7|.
TGCGCCAGCAGCCAAGTATCTGGGAGAGGCAGCCAAAAGGGCGAGCAGTACTTC
CASSQVSGRGSQKGEQYF
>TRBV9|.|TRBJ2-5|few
TGTGCCAGCAGCGTAGAGCCGGGTCAAGAGACCCAGTACTTC
CASSVEPGQETQYF
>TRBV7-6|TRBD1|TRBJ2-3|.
TGTGCCAGCAGCTTAGCGGGGACAGGGCTCGCGCAGTATTTT
CASSLAGTGLAQYF
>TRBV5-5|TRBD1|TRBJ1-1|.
TGTGCCAGCAGCTTGGACCTCCTTGCGGGACAGGGGGACCCTGAAGCTTTCTTT
CASSLDLLAGQGDPEAFF
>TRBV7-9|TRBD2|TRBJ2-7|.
TGTGCCAGCACCCGCGGGGGGGAGACCTACGAGCAGTACTTC
CASTRGGETYEQYF
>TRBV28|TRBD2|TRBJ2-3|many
TGTGCCAGCAGTTTGTACGGGGGGGCCTCTAACACAGATACGCAGTATTTT
CASSLYGGASNTDTQYF
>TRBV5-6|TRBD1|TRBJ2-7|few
TGTGCCAGCAGCTCGGACAGGGGAATCCTCTACGAGCAGTACTTC
CASSSDRGILYEQYF
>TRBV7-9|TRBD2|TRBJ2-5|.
TGTGCCAGCAGCTCGCCGCGGGGGGGCCTCCAAGAGACCCAGTACTTC
CASSSPRGGLQETQYF
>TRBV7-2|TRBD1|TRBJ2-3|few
TGTGCCAGCAGCTTAGGGACAGGGGGAAGGGGAGATACGCAGTATTTT
CASSLGTGGRGDTQYF
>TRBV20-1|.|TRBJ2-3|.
TGCAGTGCAAGATTGACAGGCGGCGGGGATACGCAGTATTTT
CSARLTGGGDTQYF
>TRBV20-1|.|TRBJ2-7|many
TGCAGTGCCCACCGGGACGCCCGCGGTATCGGTAGCTACGAGCAGTACTTC
CSAHRDARGIGSYEQYF
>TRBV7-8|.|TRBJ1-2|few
TGTGCCAGCAGCCCCGCAGGGGACTATGGCTACACCTTC
CASSPAGDYGYTF